This TCR beta chain emerged from a study of cytomegalovirus exposure and HLA in healthy donors. As for the study in general: Later, an analysis reported that the 130 or so validation repertoires had used the same platform as the roughly 700 first-cohort repertoires.

The donors were part of the validation cohort of around 110 subjects. That cohort was separate from the first cohort, which comprised fewer than 800 subjects. The repertoire was sequenced with immunoSEQ multiplex PCR; TCRdb's copy has only in-frame clones and lacks some. The sample carries more than 140,000 clones, less than 90% recorded once. V was clipped by 5 bases and J by 8 bases; unmatched bases: 10. Germline V gene data show CDR1 as SGHTA and CDR2 as FQGNSA. The CDR3 has 15 amino acids. Sequencing was carried out using PBMCs. The V gene is TRBV7-2, the J gene TRBJ2-1; 9 bases map to TRBD2. This clonotype originated in a young woman in good health and CMV-seropositive. The CDR3, as DNA: TGTGCCAGCAGCCCGACTAGCGGATCCACAGATGAGCAGTTCTTC. Translating gives CASSPTSGSTDEQFF.